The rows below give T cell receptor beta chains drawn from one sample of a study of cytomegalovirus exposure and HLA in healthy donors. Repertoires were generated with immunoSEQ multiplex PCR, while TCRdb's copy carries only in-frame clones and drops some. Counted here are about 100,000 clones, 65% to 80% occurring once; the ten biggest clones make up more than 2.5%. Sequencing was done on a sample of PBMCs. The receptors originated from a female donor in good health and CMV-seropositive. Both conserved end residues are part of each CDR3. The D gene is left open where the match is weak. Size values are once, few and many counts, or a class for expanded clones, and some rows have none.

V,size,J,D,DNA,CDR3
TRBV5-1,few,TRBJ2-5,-,TGCGCCAGCAGCTTGATGGTCCCTGGCAAGGAGACCCAGTACTTC,CASSLMVPGKETQYF
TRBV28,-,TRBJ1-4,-,TGTGCCAGCAGGAGCCTGGGGGGAAAACTGTTTTTT,CASRSLGGKLFF
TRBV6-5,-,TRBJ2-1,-,TGTGCCAGCAGTCAGGGTAGGGAGCAGTTCTTC,CASSQGREQFF
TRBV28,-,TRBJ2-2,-,TGTGCCAGCAGTTTATCAAACACCGGGGAGCTGTTTTTT,CASSLSNTGELFF
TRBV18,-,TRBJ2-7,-,TGTGCCAGCTCACCGGCCCATCACCTCTACGAGCAGTACTTC,CASSPAHHLYEQYF
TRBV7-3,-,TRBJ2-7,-,TGTGCCAGCAGCTTCGGAGGAAATTACGAGCAGTACTTC,CASSFGGNYEQYF
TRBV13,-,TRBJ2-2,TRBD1,TGTGCCAGCAGCTTAGCCGGGACAGGGACCGGGGAGCTGTTTTTT,CASSLAGTGTGELFF
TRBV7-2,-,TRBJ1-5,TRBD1,TGTGCCAGCAGCCGATCCGGGACAGGCAACCAGCCCCAGCATTTT,CASSRSGTGNQPQHF
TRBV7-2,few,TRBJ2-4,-,TGTGCCAGCAGCCAAGCCCAGCGTATGGGCATTCAGTACTTC,CASSQAQRMGIQYF
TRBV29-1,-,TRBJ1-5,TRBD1,TGCAGGACGGGACCCGGGACAGGGTGCGAGCGGGTCTTGGTCTATAGCAATCAGCCCCAGCATTTT,CRTGPGTGCERVLVYSNQPQHF
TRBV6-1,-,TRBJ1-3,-,TGTGCCAGCAGTGAAGGGGCTGAAAACACCATATATTTT,CASSEGAENTIYF
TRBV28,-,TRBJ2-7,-,TGTGCCAGCAGCACCCCCACTTTGAACGAGCAGTACTTC,CASSTPTLNEQYF
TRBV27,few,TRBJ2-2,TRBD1,TGTGCCGGACAGGAGAACACCGGGGAGCTGTTTTTT,CAGQENTGELFF
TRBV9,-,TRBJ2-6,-,TGTGCCAGCAGCGTACGCTCTGGGGCCAACGTCCTGACTTTC,CASSVRSGANVLTF
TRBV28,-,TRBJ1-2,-,TGTGCCAGCAGTGGGCGGGGAAACTATGGCTACACCTTC,CASSGRGNYGYTF
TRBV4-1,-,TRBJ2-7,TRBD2,TGCGCCAGCAGCCAAGATCAGGCGGGAGTCTACGAGCAGTACTTC,CASSQDQAGVYEQYF
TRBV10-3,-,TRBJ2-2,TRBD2,TGTGCCATCAGGGGACTAGCGGGGGGGCAAAGCGGGGAGCTGTTTTTT,CAIRGLAGGQSGELFF
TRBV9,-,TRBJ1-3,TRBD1,TGTGCCAGCAAGGGGGCAGGAAACACCATATATTTT,CASKGAGNTIYF
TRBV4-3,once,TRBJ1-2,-,TGCGCCAGCAGCCAAGACTACGCGGAAGCTAACTATGGCTACACCTTC,CASSQDYAEANYGYTF
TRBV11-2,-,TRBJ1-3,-,TGTGCCAGCAGCTTAGAACCCAGACAAGGAAACACCATATATTTT,CASSLEPRQGNTIYF